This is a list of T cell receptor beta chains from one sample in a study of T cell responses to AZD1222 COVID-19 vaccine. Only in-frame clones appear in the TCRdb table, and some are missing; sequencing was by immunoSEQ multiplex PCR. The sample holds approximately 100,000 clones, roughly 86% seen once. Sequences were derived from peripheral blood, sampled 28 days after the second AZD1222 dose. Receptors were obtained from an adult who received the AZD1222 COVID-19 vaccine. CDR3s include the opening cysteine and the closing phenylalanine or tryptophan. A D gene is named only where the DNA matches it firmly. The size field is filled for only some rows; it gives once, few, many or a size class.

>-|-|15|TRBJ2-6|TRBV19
CASSIGASGANVLTF
TGTGCCAGTAGTATAGGCGCCTCTGGGGCCAACGTCCTGACTTTC
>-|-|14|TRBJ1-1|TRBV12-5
CASGLGQRNTEAFF
TGTGCTAGTGGTTTGGGACAGAGGAACACTGAAGCTTTCTTT
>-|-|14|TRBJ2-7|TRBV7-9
CASSSPRTSGEQYF
TGTGCCAGCAGCTCCCCCCGGACGTCAGGCGAGCAGTACTTC
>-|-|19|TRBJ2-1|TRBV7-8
CASRTGGIAGTSGYNEQFF
TGTGCCAGCAGGACAGGGGGCATCGCCGGGACTAGCGGTTACAATGAGCAGTTCTTC
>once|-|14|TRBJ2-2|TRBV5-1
CASSLSGHTGELFF
TGCGCCAGCAGCTTGTCAGGGCACACCGGGGAGCTGTTTTTT
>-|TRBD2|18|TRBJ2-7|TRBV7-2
CASSGGVGLAGLTYEQYF
TGTGCCAGCAGCGGGGGAGTAGGACTAGCGGGGCTGACCTACGAGCAGTACTTC
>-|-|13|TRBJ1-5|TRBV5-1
CASSLQGGQPQHF
TGCGCCAGCAGCCTCCAGGGCGGGCAGCCCCAGCATTTT
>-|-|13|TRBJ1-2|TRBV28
CASSPEEGVRYTF
TGTGCCAGCAGTCCCGAAGAGGGGGTACGCTACACCTTC
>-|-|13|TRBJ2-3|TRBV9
CASTPSTADTQYF
TGTGCCAGCACCCCTAGCACCGCAGATACGCAGTATTTT
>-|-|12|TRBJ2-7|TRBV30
CAWGAGVYEQYF
TGTGCCTGGGGTGCAGGGGTCTACGAGCAGTACTTC
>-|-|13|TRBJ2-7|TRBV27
CASSYDSSYEQYF
TGTGCCAGCAGTTATGACAGTAGCTACGAGCAGTACTTC
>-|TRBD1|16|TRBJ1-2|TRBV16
CASSPPGTGGGYGYTF
TGTGCCAGCAGCCCCCCCGGGACAGGGGGGGGCTATGGCTACACCTTC
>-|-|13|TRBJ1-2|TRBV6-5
CALVGAGDYGYTF
TGTGCCCTAGTAGGGGCGGGAGACTATGGCTACACCTTC
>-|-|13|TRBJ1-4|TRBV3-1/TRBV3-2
CASSQMGPEELFF
TGTGCCAGCAGCCAGATGGGGCCGGAGGAACTGTTTTTT
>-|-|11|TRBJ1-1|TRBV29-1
CSARFGTEAFF
TGCAGCGCTAGGTTTGGGACTGAAGCTTTCTTT
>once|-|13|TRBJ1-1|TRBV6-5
CASSYVVNTEAFF
TGTGCCAGCAGTTACGTGGTGAACACTGAAGCTTTCTTT
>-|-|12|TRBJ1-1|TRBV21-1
CASPGTGAEAFF
TGTGCCAGCCCCGGGACAGGGGCTGAAGCTTTCTTT
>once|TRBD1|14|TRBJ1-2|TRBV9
CASSTSDRSYGYTF
TGTGCCAGCAGCACCTCGGACAGGAGCTATGGCTACACCTTC
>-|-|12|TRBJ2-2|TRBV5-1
CASNLFTGELFF
TGCGCCAGCAACCTATTCACCGGGGAGCTGTTTTTT
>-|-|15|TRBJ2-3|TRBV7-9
CASSPKRRVTDTQYF
TGTGCCAGCAGCCCGAAAAGGAGGGTGACAGATACGCAGTATTTT
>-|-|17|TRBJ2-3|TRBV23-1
CASSQSGRVPVTDTQYF
TGCGCCAGCAGTCAATCAGGCCGGGTCCCTGTCACAGATACGCAGTATTTT
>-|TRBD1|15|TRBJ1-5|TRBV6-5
CASRGTGVSNQPQHF
TGTGCCAGCAGGGGGACAGGAGTTAGCAATCAGCCCCAGCATTTT
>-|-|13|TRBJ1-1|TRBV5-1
CASSKDSNTEAFF
TGCGCCAGCAGCAAAGACAGCAACACTGAAGCTTTCTTT
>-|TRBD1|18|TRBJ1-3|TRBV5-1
CASSLVWDRERTGNTIYF
TGCGCCAGCAGCTTGGTGTGGGACAGGGAAAGAACTGGAAACACCATATATTTT
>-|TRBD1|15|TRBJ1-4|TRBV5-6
CASSSNRGSNEKLFF
TGTGCCAGCAGCTCAAACAGGGGATCTAATGAAAAACTGTTTTTT
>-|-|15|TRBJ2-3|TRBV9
CASSVAWVQADTQYF
TGTGCCAGCAGCGTAGCGTGGGTCCAAGCAGATACGCAGTATTTT
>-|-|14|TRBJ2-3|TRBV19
CASSIGAGTDTQYF
TGTGCCAGTAGTATAGGGGCTGGCACAGATACGCAGTATTTT
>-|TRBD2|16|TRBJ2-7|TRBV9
CASSVGGLAGGHEQYF
TGTGCCAGCAGCGTAGGGGGACTAGCGGGAGGCCACGAGCAGTACTTC
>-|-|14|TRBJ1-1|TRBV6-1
CASSEVRTNTEAFF
TGTGCCAGCAGTGAAGTGAGAACGAACACTGAAGCTTTCTTT
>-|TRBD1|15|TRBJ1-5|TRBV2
CASNTGTGVNQPQHF
TGTGCCAGCAACACTGGGACAGGGGTTAATCAGCCCCAGCATTTT
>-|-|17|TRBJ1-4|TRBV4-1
CASSQGLSGNYNEKLFF
TGCGCCAGCAGCCAAGGTCTAAGCGGGAACTATAATGAAAAACTGTTTTTT
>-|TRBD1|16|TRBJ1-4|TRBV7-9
CASSPGEGATNEKLFF
TGTGCCAGCAGCCCGGGGGAGGGGGCGACTAATGAAAAACTGTTTTTT
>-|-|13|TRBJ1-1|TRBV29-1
CSVETQANTEAFF
TGCAGCGTTGAAACCCAGGCGAACACTGAAGCTTTCTTT
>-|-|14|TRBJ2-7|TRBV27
CASSLFGRGDEQYF
TGTGCCAGCAGTTTATTCGGCAGGGGGGACGAGCAGTACTTC
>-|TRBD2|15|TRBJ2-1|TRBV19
CASIRAGGPYNEQFF
TGTGCCAGTATCCGAGCGGGAGGGCCTTACAATGAGCAGTTCTTC
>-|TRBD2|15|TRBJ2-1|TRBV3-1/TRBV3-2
CASSQDSRGGSKQFF
TGTGCCAGCAGCCAAGACTCGCGGGGGGGCTCTAAGCAGTTCTTC
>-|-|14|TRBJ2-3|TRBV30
CAWSSGFLVDTQYF
TGTGCCTGGAGTTCGGGTTTTTTAGTGGATACGCAGTATTTT
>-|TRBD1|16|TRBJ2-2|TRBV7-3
CASSLRGQGDPGELFF
TGTGCCAGCAGCTTAAGAGGACAGGGGGACCCCGGGGAGCTGTTTTTT
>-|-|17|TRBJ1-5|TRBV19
CASSIRQGAGSNQPQHF
TGTGCCAGTAGTATACGACAAGGGGCAGGGAGCAATCAGCCCCAGCATTTT
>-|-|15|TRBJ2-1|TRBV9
CASSPRLVRNNEQFF
TGTGCCAGCAGCCCCAGACTGGTACGGAACAATGAGCAGTTCTTC
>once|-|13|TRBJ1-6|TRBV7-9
CASSPRLHSPLHF
TGTGCCAGCAGCCCCCGGTTGCATTCACCCCTCCACTTT
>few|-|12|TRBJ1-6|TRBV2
CASSAQNSPLHF
TGTGCCAGCAGTGCACAGAATTCACCCCTCCACTTT
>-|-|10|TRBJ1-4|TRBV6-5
CASSLRGLFF
TGTGCCAGCAGTCTTAGGGGGCTGTTTTTT
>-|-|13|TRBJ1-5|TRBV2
CASDVMGNQPQHF
TGTGCCAGCGACGTGATGGGCAATCAGCCCCAGCATTTT
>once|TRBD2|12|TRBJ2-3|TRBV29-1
CSVGGGPDTQYF
TGCAGCGTTGGGGGAGGGCCAGATACGCAGTATTTT
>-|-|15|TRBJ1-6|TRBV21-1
CASSYLGGQDSPLHF
TGTGCCAGCAGCTACCTCGGGGGGCAGGATTCACCCCTCCACTTT
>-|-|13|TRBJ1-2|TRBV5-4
CASSLDTNYGYTF
TGTGCCAGCAGCCTGGACACCAACTATGGCTACACCTTC
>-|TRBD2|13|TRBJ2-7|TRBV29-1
CSVAGGRTYEQYF
TGCAGCGTGGCGGGGGGAAGGACCTACGAGCAGTACTTC
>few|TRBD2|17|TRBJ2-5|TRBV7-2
CASSPGLGGEGQETQYF
TGTGCCAGCAGCCCCGGACTAGGAGGGGAGGGGCAAGAGACCCAGTACTTC
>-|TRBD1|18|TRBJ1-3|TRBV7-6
CASSLAPGTGYSGNTIYF
TGTGCCAGCAGCTTAGCTCCCGGGACAGGGTACTCTGGAAACACCATATATTTT
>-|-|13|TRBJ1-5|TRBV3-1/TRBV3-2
CASSQTGVQPQHF
TGTGCCAGCAGCCAAACGGGGGTTCAGCCCCAGCATTTT
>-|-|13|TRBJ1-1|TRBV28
CASRLGGRTEAFF
TGTGCCAGCAGGTTGGGGGGTCGAACTGAAGCTTTCTTT
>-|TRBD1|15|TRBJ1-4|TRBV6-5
CASRIDRETNEKLFF
TGTGCCAGCAGAATAGACAGGGAGACTAATGAAAAACTGTTTTTT
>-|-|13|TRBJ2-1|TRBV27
CASSFTGYNEQFF
TGTGCCAGCAGTTTCACGGGATACAATGAGCAGTTCTTC